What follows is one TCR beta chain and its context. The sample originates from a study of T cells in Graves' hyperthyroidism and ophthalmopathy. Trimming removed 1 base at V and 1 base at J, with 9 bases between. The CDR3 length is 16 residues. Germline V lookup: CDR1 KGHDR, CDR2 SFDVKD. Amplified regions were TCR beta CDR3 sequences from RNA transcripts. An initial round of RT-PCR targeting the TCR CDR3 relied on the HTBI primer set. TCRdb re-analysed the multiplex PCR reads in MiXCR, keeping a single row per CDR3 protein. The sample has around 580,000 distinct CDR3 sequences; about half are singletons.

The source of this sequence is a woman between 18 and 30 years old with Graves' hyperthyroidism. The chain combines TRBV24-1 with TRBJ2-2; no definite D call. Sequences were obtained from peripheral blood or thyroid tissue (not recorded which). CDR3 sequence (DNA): TGTGCCACCAGTGATTTTGCCACCAAGAACACCGGGGAGCTGTTTTTT. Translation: CATSDFATKNTGELFF.